The rows below give T cell receptor beta chains drawn from one sample of a study of shared clonotypes between healthy human individuals. Only in-frame clones appear in the TCRdb table, and some are missing; sequencing was by immunoSEQ multiplex PCR. The repertoire holds some 480,000 clones, roughly 78% seen once, with 10% to 15% in the top ten. The sequenced material came from PBMCs. Receptors originate from a woman in her forties in good health. Some clones in this sample may be carry-over from other donors' samples. Each CDR3 is given with its conserved first and last residue. The D gene is left open where the match is weak. Clone size is not always given. Where it is, it says once, few, many or a class for expanded clones.

V	size	D	J	CDR3	DNA
TRBV15	few	.	TRBJ1-2	CATSDLRELGYGYTF	TGTGCCACCAGCGACCTCAGGGAGTTGGGCTATGGCTACACCTTC
TRBV6-4	.	.	TRBJ2-4	CASSDSSFRDF	TGTGCCAGCAGTGACTCTTCATTTAGAGACTTC
TRBV28	.	TRBD2	TRBJ2-1	CASRPSGRGVEQFF	TGTGCCAGCAGACCTAGCGGGAGAGGGGTTGAGCAGTTCTTC
TRBV6-6	once	TRBD2	TRBJ2-2	CASQTSGRVAGELFF	TGTGCCAGCCAAACTAGCGGGAGAGTTGCCGGGGAGCTGTTTTTT
TRBV10-3	.	TRBD2	TRBJ2-3	CAISRGLAGDLGSTDTQYF	TGTGCCATCAGTCGTGGACTAGCGGGAGATCTGGGTAGCACAGATACGCAGTATTTT
TRBV4-1	.	TRBD2	TRBJ2-1	CASSQGRGSSYNEQFF	TGCGCCAGCAGTCAAGGGAGGGGCAGCTCCTACAATGAGCAGTTCTTC
TRBV2	.	TRBD1	TRBJ2-7	CASSEDRGVSYEQYF	TGTGCCAGCAGTGAAGACAGGGGGGTCTCCTACGAGCAGTACTTC
TRBV27	few	.	TRBJ2-2	CASSFGGTNTGELFF	TGTGCCAGCAGTTTCGGGGGCACGAACACCGGGGAGCTGTTTTTT
TRBV19	once	TRBD2	TRBJ2-7	CASSTRLAGSYEQYF	TGTGCCAGTAGTACAAGACTAGCGGGCTCCTACGAGCAGTACTTC
TRBV5-5	.	.	TRBJ2-5	CASSVQGKETQYF	TGTGCCAGCAGCGTGCAGGGGAAAGAGACCCAGTACTTC
TRBV25-1	.	TRBD2	TRBJ2-7	CASIRGGKSPQNYEQYF	TGTGCCAGCATTCGGGGGGGGAAGTCTCCCCAAAACTACGAGCAGTACTTC
TRBV19	once	.	TRBJ1-4	CASRRQAEKLFF	TGTGCCAGTCGAAGACAGGCGGAGAAACTGTTTTTT
TRBV6-6	.	.	TRBJ2-6	CATRGSGANVLTF	TGTGCGACGAGGGGCTCTGGGGCCAACGTCCTGACTTTC
TRBV27	.	.	TRBJ2-5	CASSFSSAAPRETQYF	TGTGCCAGCAGTTTCTCTAGCGCCGCGCCCCGAGAGACCCAGTACTTC
TRBV7-9	.	.	TRBJ2-5	CASSLAGEQETQYF	TGTGCCAGCAGCTTAGCGGGAGAGCAAGAGACCCAGTACTTC
TRBV19	.	.	TRBJ2-7	CASSFQWGDSYEQYF	TGTGCCAGTAGTTTCCAGTGGGGGGATTCCTACGAGCAGTACTTC
TRBV15	.	TRBD2	TRBJ2-7	CATSRGRLAGGGEQYF	TGTGCCACCAGCAGAGGCCGCCTAGCGGGAGGGGGGGAGCAGTACTTC
TRBV5-4	.	TRBD1	TRBJ1-1	CASKSTGANTEAFF	TGTGCCAGCAAATCCACAGGGGCGAACACTGAAGCTTTCTTT
TRBV5-1	.	TRBD1	TRBJ2-6	CASSLDRTGVGANVLTF	TGCGCCAGCAGCTTGGACCGAACAGGGGTCGGGGCCAACGTCCTGACTTTC
TRBV7-2	.	.	TRBJ2-1	CASSLANSLTYNEQFF	TGTGCCAGCAGCTTAGCGAACAGTCTTACCTACAATGAGCAGTTCTTC
TRBV27	.	TRBD2	TRBJ2-7	CASSYRGEWSYEQYF	TGTGCCAGCAGCTATCGGGGGGAGTGGTCGTACGAGCAGTACTTC
TRBV4-3	once	TRBD2	TRBJ2-1	CASSQVVRDYPLF	TGCGCCAGCAGCCAAGTTGTACGGGACTATCCCCTCTTC
TRBV18	.	.	TRBJ2-5	CASSKDRRGETQYF	TGTGCCAGCTCAAAGGACAGAAGGGGAGAGACCCAGTACTTC
TRBV28	many	.	TRBJ1-2	CASRLHAGYGYTF	TGTGCCAGCAGGCTACATGCGGGCTATGGCTACACCTTC
TRBV2	.	.	TRBJ1-2	CASSGDGGSYGYTF	TGTGCCAGCAGTGGGGACGGGGGCAGTTATGGCTACACCTTC
TRBV28	.	.	TRBJ2-5	CASSFRTWLAQETQYF	TGTGCCAGCAGTTTTAGGACTTGGCTAGCCCAAGAGACCCAGTACTTC
TRBV5-5	.	.	TRBJ1-2	CASSLDLGFGGYTF	TGTGCCAGCAGCTTGGATCTTGGGTTCGGCGGCTACACCTTC
TRBV5-4	many	TRBD2	TRBJ2-2	CASSLAGGGTGELFF	TGTGCCAGCAGCTTGGCGGGAGGCGGGACCGGGGAGCTGTTTTTT
TRBV6-1	.	.	TRBJ1-5	CASSELQGNQPQHF	TGTGCCAGCAGTGAATTACAGGGTAATCAGCCCCAGCATTTT
TRBV2	.	.	TRBJ2-1	CASIPDPGAYNEQFF	TGTGCCAGCATTCCGGACCCGGGGGCCTACAATGAGCAGTTCTTC
TRBV7-9	.	.	TRBJ1-2	CASSSSGGGRNGYTF	TGTGCCAGCAGTTCGTCGGGCGGGGGAAGGAATGGCTACACCTTC
TRBV19	.	.	TRBJ1-6	CASSIAGLGNSPLHF	TGTGCCAGTAGTATCGCGGGGTTGGGGAATTCACCCCTCCACTTT
TRBV7-3	.	.	TRBJ1-3	CASSLVGGSGNTIYF	TGTGCCAGCAGCTTGGTTGGTGGCTCTGGAAACACCATATATTTT
TRBV5-4	.	.	TRBJ2-1	CASSVKVNEQFF	TGTGCCAGCAGCGTAAAGGTCAATGAGCAGTTCTTC
TRBV7-9	.	TRBD2	TRBJ2-1	CASSSGGLFTGNEQFF	TGTGCCAGCAGCTCGGGGGGACTATTTACCGGGAATGAGCAGTTCTTC
TRBV10-3	.	.	TRBJ1-5	CAISPSNQPQHF	TGTGCCATCAGTCCTAGCAATCAGCCCCAGCATTTT
TRBV10-2	.	.	TRBJ2-1	CASSKSSNNEQFF	TGCGCCAGCAGCAAATCCTCGAACAATGAGCAGTTCTTC
TRBV5-6	.	.	TRBJ1-3	CASSLVSSGNTIYF	TGTGCCAGCAGCTTGGTAAGCTCTGGAAACACCATATATTTT
TRBV7-2	.	.	TRBJ1-2	CASSPGGGGRFVLGYTF	TGTGCCAGCAGCCCCGGGGGGGGCGGGCGTTTCGTCTTGGGCTACACCTTC
TRBV7-2	.	TRBD1	TRBJ2-2	CASSFLDRATGELFF	TGTGCCAGCAGCTTCTTGGACAGGGCCACCGGGGAGCTGTTTTTT
TRBV6-5	once	.	TRBJ2-7	CASSTTEKPYEQYF	TGTGCCAGCAGCACAACAGAGAAACCCTACGAGCAGTACTTC
TRBV6-5	.	.	TRBJ1-3	CASSSSTGHGGNTIYF	.
TRBV18	.	TRBD1	TRBJ2-7	CASSPNRGPWEQYF	TGTGCCAGCTCACCCAACAGGGGGCCTTGGGAGCAGTACTTC
TRBV18	many	.	TRBJ2-7	CASSPDAYEQYF	TGTGCCAGCTCACCTGACGCCTACGAGCAGTACTTC
TRBV5-8	.	.	TRBJ1-4	CASSSDLPADEKLFF	TGTGCCAGCAGCTCCGACCTGCCCGCGGATGAAAAACTGTTTTTT
TRBV10-3	few	TRBD2	TRBJ2-1	CAISGPGASGRTNEQFF	TGTGCCATCAGTGGCCCAGGAGCTAGCGGGAGGACCAATGAGCAGTTCTTC